Listed below are T cell receptor beta chains from one sample, sequenced in a study of T cell responses to AZD1222 COVID-19 vaccine. Sequencing used immunoSEQ multiplex PCR; TCRdb keeps in-frame clones, though not all of them. This sample has some 96,000 clones, with 89% found just once. This sample comprised peripheral blood, obtained on day 0 of AZD1222 vaccination. The receptor source for this set is an adult in good health. Both conserved end residues are part of each CDR3. A D gene is named only where the DNA matches it firmly. Part of the rows lack a size; the others show once, few, many or a class for expanded clones.

length,D,V,J,size,DNA,CDR3
13,.,TRBV6-5,TRBJ1-2,.,TGTGCCAGCATGCGCGACCGTAACTATGGCTACACCTTC,CASMRDRNYGYTF
15,.,TRBV7-9,TRBJ1-1,once,TGTGCCAGCAGCTTAGCGTTCGGAGGGAACACTGAAGCTTTCTTT,CASSLAFGGNTEAFF
15,.,TRBV24-1,TRBJ2-3,.,TGTGCCACCAGTGATTCAACGGGGGTCACAGATACGCAGTATTTT,CATSDSTGVTDTQYF
11,.,TRBV29-1,TRBJ2-5,.,TGCAGCGTTGGTGACAGGGAGACCCAGTACTTC,CSVGDRETQYF
15,.,TRBV7-6,TRBJ2-5,.,TGTGCCAGCAGCCCATACGGGTATTTGGCGGAGACCCAGTACTTC,CASSPYGYLAETQYF
14,TRBD2,TRBV3-1/TRBV3-2,TRBJ2-7,.,TGTGCCAGCAGCCCAAGTGGGGGGGACTACGAGCAGTACTTC,CASSPSGGDYEQYF
14,.,TRBV5-5,TRBJ1-6,.,TGTGCCAGCAGCTTGATGCCGGTAAATTCACCCCTCCACTTT,CASSLMPVNSPLHF
13,.,TRBV2,TRBJ1-2,.,TGTGCCAGCAGTGAACAGGAAAACTATGGCTACACCTTC,CASSEQENYGYTF
17,TRBD2,TRBV20-1,TRBJ2-3,.,TGCAGTGCTAGTTGGGCGGGAGGTGGCGACGGCACAGATACGCAGTATTTT,CSASWAGGGDGTDTQYF
15,TRBD1,TRBV6-5,TRBJ1-5,.,TGTGCCAGCAGCGCCGACAGGGAACTTTATCAGCCCCAGCATTTT,CASSADRELYQPQHF
12,.,TRBV30,TRBJ2-3,.,TGTGCCTGGAGTGCTAGCGCAGATACGCAGTATTTT,CAWSASADTQYF
13,.,TRBV28,TRBJ1-1,.,TGTGCCAGCAGTTCTGCCGGAAACACTGAAGCTTTCTTT,CASSSAGNTEAFF
13,TRBD1,TRBV12-3/TRBV12-4,TRBJ1-1,.,TGTGCCAGCAGGGGACAGGGGGACACTGAAGCTTTCTTT,CASRGQGDTEAFF
14,.,TRBV10-3,TRBJ1-5,.,TGTGCCATCAGGGCCTCGACGGGGGATCAGCCCCAGCATTTT,CAIRASTGDQPQHF
13,.,TRBV5-4,TRBJ2-1,.,TGTGCCAGCAGCTGGGCGGGGTGGAATGAGCAGTTCTTC,CASSWAGWNEQFF
15,.,TRBV6-5,TRBJ2-2,.,TGTGCCAGCAGTAGGCGGAGGGGGGGGACCGGGGAGCTGTTTTTT,CASSRRRGGTGELFF
14,.,TRBV24-1,TRBJ1-1,once,TGTGCCACCAGTGATTTGGCGGAGGGCACTGAAGCTTTCTTT,CATSDLAEGTEAFF
13,.,TRBV29-1,TRBJ1-1,.,TGCAGCGTCCAGCCGCTTATGAACACTGAAGCTTTCTTT,CSVQPLMNTEAFF
12,.,TRBV30,TRBJ1-6,.,TGTGCCTGGAAAGGGGGGAATTCACCCCTCCACTTT,CAWKGGNSPLHF
17,.,TRBV9,TRBJ1-6,.,TGTGCCAGCAGCGTAGATCCACTCCGGGGGGTTCAGTCACCCCTCCACTTT,CASSVDPLRGVQSPLHF
15,.,TRBV9,TRBJ2-1,.,TGTGCCAGCAGCACTTCGGGCCTTTCCTACAATGAGCAGTTCTTC,CASSTSGLSYNEQFF
13,TRBD2,TRBV7-6,TRBJ2-1,.,TGTGCCAGCTCCGGGACTAGCGGCAATGAGCAGTTCTTC,CASSGTSGNEQFF
17,.,TRBV19,TRBJ2-7,.,TGTGCCAGTAGCCGTACGGACGGGGCGGCGAGCTCCTACGAGCAGTACTTC,CASSRTDGAASSYEQYF
13,.,TRBV9,TRBJ2-3,.,TGTGCCAGCAGCGGCCGCGTGATGGATACGCAGTATTTT,CASSGRVMDTQYF
17,TRBD2,TRBV4-3,TRBJ2-1,.,TGCGCCAGCAGCCAAGATCCCCTAGCGGGGGGGCTTACTGAGCAGTTCTTC,CASSQDPLAGGLTEQFF
14,.,TRBV6-4,TRBJ2-2,few,TGTGCCAGCAGACCCGGGCCGGACACCGGGGAGCTGTTTTTT,CASRPGPDTGELFF
13,TRBD1,TRBV19,TRBJ1-6,.,TGTGCCAGCGGACAGGGGGCGAATTCACCCCTCCACTTT,CASGQGANSPLHF
16,TRBD1,TRBV11-1,TRBJ2-2,.,TGTGCCAGCAGCCCGGCGGGACAGGGGGCAACCGGGGAGCTGTTTTTT,CASSPAGQGATGELFF
13,TRBD2,TRBV29-1,TRBJ2-5,.,TGCAGCGTTGATAGCGGGGGGGAAGAGACCCAGTACTTC,CSVDSGGEETQYF
13,.,TRBV7-3,TRBJ1-1,.,TGTGCCAGCAGCGTACAGCAGGACACTGAAGCTTTCTTT,CASSVQQDTEAFF
13,.,TRBV6-5,TRBJ1-1,.,TGTGCCAGCAGTTACTTCGGTAGCACTGAAGCTTTCTTT,CASSYFGSTEAFF
12,.,TRBV30,TRBJ1-2,.,TGTGCCTGGAGTCGGTCAGCTGATGGCTACACCTTC,CAWSRSADGYTF
16,.,TRBV7-2,TRBJ2-2,.,TGTGCCAGCAGCTTAGCAGGGGGTTCGAACACCGGGGAGCTGTTTTTT,CASSLAGGSNTGELFF
16,TRBD1,TRBV6-6,TRBJ1-3,few,TGTGCCAGCAGTCTAGGACAGGGGTTGGCTGGAAACACCATATATTTT,CASSLGQGLAGNTIYF
13,TRBD2,TRBV4-3,TRBJ2-1,.,TGCGCCAGCAGCCAAGACGGGGGGTCTGAGCAGTTCTTC,CASSQDGGSEQFF
15,.,TRBV7-9,TRBJ1-5,.,TGTGCCAGCAGCGATGAAGGACAGCGCAATCAGCCCCAGCATTTT,CASSDEGQRNQPQHF
13,.,TRBV27,TRBJ1-1,.,TGTGCCAGCAGTTTCCGAATGAACACTGAAGCTTTCTTT,CASSFRMNTEAFF
19,TRBD2,TRBV5-4,TRBJ2-1,once,TGTGCCAGCAGCTGGGCCGGGACTAGCGGGGGGGCCGTCTACAATGAGCAGTTCTTC,CASSWAGTSGGAVYNEQFF
16,.,TRBV5-5,TRBJ2-2,.,TGTGCCAGCAGCGACCGATCCCGACCCAACAACGGGGAGCTGTTTTTT,CASSDRSRPNNGELFF
15,TRBD2,TRBV19,TRBJ2-5,.,TGTGCCAGTAATATAGCGGGACGTGATGGAGAGACCCAGTACTTC,CASNIAGRDGETQYF
14,.,TRBV6-4,TRBJ2-3,once,TGTGCCAGCAGTGACTCGGGGGACACAGATACGCAGTATTTT,CASSDSGDTDTQYF
15,.,TRBV18,TRBJ1-1,.,TGTGCCAGCTCACCAACCGGAAAACGGAACACTGAAGCTTTCTTT,CASSPTGKRNTEAFF
14,.,TRBV7-2,TRBJ2-1,.,TGTGCCAGCCGGTTCGCGGTCCGCTACAATGAGCAGTTCTTC,CASRFAVRYNEQFF
15,TRBD2,TRBV18,TRBJ2-1,.,TGTGCCAGCTCACCACAGGGACTAGCGGACAATGAGCAGTTCTTC,CASSPQGLADNEQFF
15,TRBD1,TRBV18,TRBJ2-2,.,TGTGCCAGCTCACCAGGGACAGGGGGATCCGGGGAGCTGTTTTTT,CASSPGTGGSGELFF
17,.,TRBV9,TRBJ1-3,once,TGTGCCAGCAGCGCCCCCGGGACTACCGGAGGTGGAAACACCATATATTTT,CASSAPGTTGGGNTIYF
13,.,TRBV6-6,TRBJ1-3,.,TGTGCCAGCAGTTACGGAGAAACCGCCACCATATATTTT,CASSYGETATIYF
17,TRBD2,TRBV12-5,TRBJ2-3,.,TGTGCTAGTGGTCCCGGGACTAGCGGTACTAGCACAGATACGCAGTATTTT,CASGPGTSGTSTDTQYF
15,.,TRBV4-1,TRBJ1-5,.,TGCGCCAGCAGCCTGGGGGATAGGAACAATCAGCCCCAGCATTTT,CASSLGDRNNQPQHF
14,.,TRBV7-2,TRBJ1-1,.,TGTGCCAGCAGCTTGGCACAAATGAACACTGAAGCTTTCTTT,CASSLAQMNTEAFF
16,TRBD1,TRBV7-9,TRBJ1-4,.,TGTGCCAGCAGCTCCTGGACAGGGGGCGAGAATGAAAAACTGTTTTTT,CASSSWTGGENEKLFF
13,.,TRBV5-8,TRBJ1-1,.,TGTGCCAGCAGCTTCGAGCTGAACACTGAAGCTTTCTTT,CASSFELNTEAFF